This is a list of T cell receptor beta chains from one sample in a study of monozygotic twins with inflammatory bowel disease. TCRdb re-analyzed the 5' RACE reads; it lists each CDR3 protein once, without DNA. Its clone listing holds around 380,000 distinct CDR3 sequences. The sequenced sample consisted of blood. The receptors were gathered from a human donor with ulcerative colitis or Crohn's disease, or a healthy co-twin of an affected twin (not recorded which). Each CDR3 is given with its conserved first and last residue. The order of the fields is J gene, V gene, CDR3 length, CDR3 protein.

>TRBJ2-7|TRBV27|13
CASSETGGDEQYF
>TRBJ1-1|TRBV11-1|14
CASSFWGDGTEAFF
>TRBJ2-7|TRBV27|13
CASSVQGTHEQYF
>TRBJ2-1|TRBV7-3|16
CASSPNLAGVSNEQFF
>TRBJ2-4|TRBV20-1|20
CSAPVPGLAGGILAKNIQYF
>TRBJ2-1|TRBV10-3|15
CAISESDSSYNEQFF
>TRBJ2-2|TRBV12-3/TRBV12-4|17
CASSLGIGVGLHGELFF
>TRBJ2-7|TRBV20-1|14
CSARDTGNIGEQYF
>TRBJ2-2|TRBV19|14
CASRYRENTGELFF
>TRBJ2-1|TRBV12-3/TRBV12-4|15
CASSTGTGVYNEQFF
>TRBJ1-4|TRBV5-1|13
CASSLTGEEKLFF
>TRBJ2-3|TRBV5-4|15
CASFFRTSGTDTQYF
>TRBJ1-3|TRBV5-1|17
CASSFTPLGGSGNTIYF
>TRBJ1-2|TRBV19|18
CASSIGHTVAHRGYGYTF
>TRBJ2-3|TRBV12-3/TRBV12-4|14
CASSLLAGAPTQYF
>TRBJ2-5|TRBV25-1|14
CASLGTGRQETQYF
>TRBJ2-7|TRBV12-3/TRBV12-4|11
CASSKELEQYF
>TRBJ1-1|TRBV28|13
CASSIQGSGEAFF
>TRBJ2-1|TRBV7-2|16
CASSLAGTRSYNEQFF
>TRBJ1-5|TRBV20-1|15
CSARDVRGGNQPQHF
>TRBJ1-2|TRBV28|15
CASSQGQGATYGYTF
>TRBJ2-7|TRBV6-6|13
CASSYRGAHEQYF
>TRBJ2-3|TRBV18|17
CASSPVLSGTQRDTQYF
>TRBJ1-3|TRBV7-8|15
CASSRLDGRGNTIYF
>TRBJ2-4|TRBV19|12
CASRSRREIQYF
>TRBJ1-4|TRBV12-3/TRBV12-4|13
CASNGGALGKLFF
>TRBJ1-1|TRBV7-2|14
CASSPERVNTEAFF
>TRBJ2-1|TRBV4-3|18
CASSQRLAGLGLYNEQFF
>TRBJ2-5|TRBV19|16
CASRLRGTGYQETQYF
>TRBJ2-1|TRBV3-1|18
CASSQDLSGIGSYNEQFF
>TRBJ1-1|TRBV10-3|13
CAISDRGGTEAFF
>TRBJ2-5|TRBV7-9|14
CAGSLGLSKETQYF
>TRBJ1-2|TRBV7-9|11
CASSTGRGYTF
>TRBJ1-2|TRBV6-6|14
CASSPTTDGWGYTF
>TRBJ2-1|TRBV18|14
CASSPKELYNEQFF
>TRBJ1-2|TRBV20-1|14
CSARDGGRSYGYTF